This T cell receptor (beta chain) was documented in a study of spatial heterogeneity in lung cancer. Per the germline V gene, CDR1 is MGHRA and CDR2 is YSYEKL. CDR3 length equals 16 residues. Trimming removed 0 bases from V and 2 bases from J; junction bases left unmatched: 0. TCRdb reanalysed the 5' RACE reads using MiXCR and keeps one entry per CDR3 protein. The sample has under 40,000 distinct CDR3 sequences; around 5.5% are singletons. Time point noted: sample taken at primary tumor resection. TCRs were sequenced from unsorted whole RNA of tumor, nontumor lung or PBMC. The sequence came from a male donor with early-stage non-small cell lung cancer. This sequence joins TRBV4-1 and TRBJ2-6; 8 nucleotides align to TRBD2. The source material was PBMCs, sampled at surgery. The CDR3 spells CASSQETSAGANVLTF. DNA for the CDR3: TGCGCCAGCAGCCAAGAGACTAGCGCTGGGGCCAACGTCCTGACTTTC.